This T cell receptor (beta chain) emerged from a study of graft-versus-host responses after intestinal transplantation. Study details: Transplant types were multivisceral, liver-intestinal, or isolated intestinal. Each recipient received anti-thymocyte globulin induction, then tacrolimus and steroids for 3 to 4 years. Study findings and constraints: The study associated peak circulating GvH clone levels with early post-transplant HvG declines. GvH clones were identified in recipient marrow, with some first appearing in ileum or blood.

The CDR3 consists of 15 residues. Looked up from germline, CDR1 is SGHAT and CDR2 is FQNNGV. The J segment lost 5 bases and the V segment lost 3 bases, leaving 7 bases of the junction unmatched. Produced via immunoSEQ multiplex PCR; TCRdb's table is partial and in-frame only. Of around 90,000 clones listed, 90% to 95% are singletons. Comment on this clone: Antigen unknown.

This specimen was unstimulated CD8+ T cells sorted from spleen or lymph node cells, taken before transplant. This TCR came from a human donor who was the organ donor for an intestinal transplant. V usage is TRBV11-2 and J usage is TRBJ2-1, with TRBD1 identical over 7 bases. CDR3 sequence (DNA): TGTGCCAGCAGCTTGCACGGACAGGCTAACAATGAGCAGTTCTTC. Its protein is CASSLHGQANNEQFF.